This T cell receptor beta chain originates from a study of molecular identifiers for immune sequencing clone quantification. Study observations and caveats: Spiked-in Jurkat TCR RNA corresponding to one cell was reported as detectable against 990,000 or so naive cells.

The use of previously described methods and listed TCR primers produced the bulk TCR libraries. TCRdb ran MiXCR on the PCR reads and lists one entry per CDR3 protein. The sample carries about 510,000 distinct CDR3 sequences, 25% recorded once. As regards this clonotype: Its antigen remains unknown.

The CDR3 loop spans 14 amino acids. V lost 4 bases, J lost 12 bases, and 12 bases stayed unmatched. CDR1 is SGHAT and CDR2 is FQNNGV in the germline V gene. V and J are TRBV11-2 and TRBJ2-1; 7 nucleotides agree with TRBD2. This clonotype was sampled from a human donor in good health. Some libraries in this study had Jurkat cell RNA spiked in. Sequencing was done on a sample of naive CD8+ T cells from blood, with Jurkat cell RNA spiked in. Specified subset: FACS-sorted CD8+CD4-CCR7+CD45RA+ naive T cells. CDR3 sequence reads: CASSSPAGPLGQFF. DNA of the CDR3: TGTGCCAGCAGCTCCCCAGCGGGGCCCTTAGGGCAGTTCTTC.